Only a few counts were recorded for the clone carrying this T cell receptor (beta chain). No antigen is known for it. Arm-PCR of CDR3 regions with iRepertoire HTBI primers generated TCR beta libraries. Original data processing: Identified segments across samples numbered 60 or so TRBV and approximately 15 TRBJ. TCRdb re-analysed the multiplex PCR reads in MiXCR, keeping a single row per CDR3 protein. TCRdb, rather than the study authors, made the V and J calls. The sample has about 470,000 distinct CDR3 sequences; 20% to 25% are singletons. This record belongs to a study of regulatory T cells in long-lasting Graves disease. Findings of the study overall: Persistent Graves' patients showed less TCR diversity than newly diagnosed patients showed.

Germline-derived CDR1 and CDR2 are SEHNR and FQNEAQ (reference sequence). The CDR3 sequence is 16 residues long. V lost 5 bases, J lost 4 bases, and 12 bases stayed unmatched. Time point described: persistent/refractory GD, antithyroid drugs over 5 years with positive TRAb. Generation of the TCR library employed RNA extracted from PBMCs. This sequence originates from a female donor with Graves disease. Here the sequenced sample was peripheral blood mononuclear cells (PBMCs), taken when the disease was refractory, from a patient treated with antithyroid drugs. The chain is built from TRBV7-9 and TRBJ1-2, with 8 bases fitting TRBD1. For the CDR3, the DNA is TGTGCCAGCAGCCAAGGACAGGGCGTACGGAGCTATGGCTACACCTTC. As protein: CASSQGQGVRSYGYTF.